This is a list of T cell receptor beta chains from one sample in a study of OX40 agonist ivuxolimab in advanced cancers. TCRdb's copy holds only in-frame clones and misses some; the assay was immunoSEQ multiplex PCR. This sample has tens of thousands of clones; 65% to 90% occur once, and the top ten carry over 0.7%. Material: CD4+ or CD8+ T cells sorted from blood, obtained in a trial of the OX40 agonist ivuxolimab. Receptors originate from an adult with an advanced solid tumor such as melanoma, head and neck, liver or kidney cancer. Each CDR3 is given with its conserved first and last residue. The order of the fields is V gene, clone size, CDR3 length, D gene, J gene, CDR3 protein, CDR3 DNA. The D gene is left open where the match is weak. The size field is filled for only some rows; it gives once, few, many or a size class.

v_call: TRBV4-2; clone_size: -; cdr3_length: 16; d_call: -; j_call: TRBJ1-3; cdr3_aa: CASSQGPVTYGNTIYF; cdr3_nt: TGTGCCAGCAGCCAAGGGCCGGTCACCTATGGAAACACCATATATTTT
v_call: TRBV6-5; clone_size: -; cdr3_length: 14; d_call: -; j_call: TRBJ1-5; cdr3_aa: CASRPGGGNQPQHF; cdr3_nt: TGTGCCAGCAGGCCCGGAGGGGGAAATCAGCCCCAGCATTTT
v_call: TRBV19; clone_size: -; cdr3_length: 16; d_call: -; j_call: TRBJ2-5; cdr3_aa: CATRGALGDTIETQYF; cdr3_nt: TGTGCCACCCGGGGGGCGTTGGGAGATACTATAGAGACCCAGTACTTC
v_call: TRBV5-1; clone_size: -; cdr3_length: 16; d_call: -; j_call: TRBJ2-2; cdr3_aa: CASSTRTGSNTGELFF; cdr3_nt: TGCGCCAGCAGCACGCGAACCGGGTCGAACACCGGGGAGCTGTTTTTT
v_call: TRBV6-1; clone_size: -; cdr3_length: 16; d_call: -; j_call: TRBJ1-6; cdr3_aa: CASSEVLGSYNSPLHF; cdr3_nt: TGTGCCAGCAGTGAAGTTTTGGGTTCCTATAATTCACCCCTCCACTTT
v_call: TRBV27; clone_size: -; cdr3_length: 14; d_call: -; j_call: TRBJ1-2; cdr3_aa: CASSLSASGDGYTF; cdr3_nt: TGTGCCAGCAGTTTATCTGCCTCGGGAGATGGCTACACCTTC
v_call: TRBV6-1; clone_size: -; cdr3_length: 15; d_call: -; j_call: TRBJ2-1; cdr3_aa: CASSDGQSSYNEQFF; cdr3_nt: TGTGCCAGCAGTGACGGACAGAGCTCCTACAATGAGCAGTTCTTC
v_call: TRBV4-1; clone_size: once; cdr3_length: 16; d_call: -; j_call: TRBJ1-4; cdr3_aa: CASSQEAQPGREKLFF; cdr3_nt: TGCGCCAGCAGCCAAGAGGCCCAACCGGGGCGTGAAAAACTGTTTTTT
v_call: TRBV19; clone_size: once; cdr3_length: 13; d_call: TRBD1; j_call: TRBJ2-2; cdr3_aa: CASQTGQSGELFF; cdr3_nt: TGTGCCAGCCAGACAGGGCAGTCCGGGGAGCTGTTTTTT
v_call: TRBV5-1; clone_size: -; cdr3_length: 16; d_call: -; j_call: TRBJ1-3; cdr3_aa: CASSLGSQISGNTIYF; cdr3_nt: TGCGCCAGCAGCTTGGGTTCACAGATCTCTGGAAACACCATATATTTT
v_call: TRBV28; clone_size: once; cdr3_length: 17; d_call: -; j_call: TRBJ2-7; cdr3_aa: CASSPTGARSLSYEQYF; cdr3_nt: TGTGCCAGCAGTCCCACGGGGGCGCGTAGCCTCTCCTACGAGCAGTACTTC
v_call: TRBV2; clone_size: -; cdr3_length: 20; d_call: TRBD1; j_call: TRBJ1-1; cdr3_aa: CASKADPSGTQGARYTEAFF; cdr3_nt: TGTGCCAGCAAGGCCGACCCCTCAGGTACACAGGGGGCCCGGTACACTGAAGCTTTCTTT
v_call: TRBV19; clone_size: -; cdr3_length: 14; d_call: -; j_call: TRBJ1-5; cdr3_aa: CASSIMGSNQPQHF; cdr3_nt: TGTGCCAGTAGTATTATGGGTAGCAATCAGCCCCAGCATTTT
v_call: TRBV2; clone_size: -; cdr3_length: 14; d_call: -; j_call: TRBJ1-1; cdr3_aa: CASRPRAMNTEAFF; cdr3_nt: TGTGCCAGCAGGCCCCGGGCCATGAACACTGAAGCTTTCTTT